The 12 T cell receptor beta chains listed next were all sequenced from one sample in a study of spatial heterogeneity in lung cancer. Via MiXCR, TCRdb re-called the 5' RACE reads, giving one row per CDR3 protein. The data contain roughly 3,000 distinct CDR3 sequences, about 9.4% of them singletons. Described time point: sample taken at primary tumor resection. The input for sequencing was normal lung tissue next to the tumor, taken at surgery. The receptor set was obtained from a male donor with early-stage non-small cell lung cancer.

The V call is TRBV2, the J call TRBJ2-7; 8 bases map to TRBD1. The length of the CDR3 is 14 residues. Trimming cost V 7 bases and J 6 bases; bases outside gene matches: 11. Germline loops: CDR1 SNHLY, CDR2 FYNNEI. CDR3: CASMDPQGVVEQYF. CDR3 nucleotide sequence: TGTGCCAGCATGGATCCACAGGGGGTGGTCGAGCAGTACTTC.

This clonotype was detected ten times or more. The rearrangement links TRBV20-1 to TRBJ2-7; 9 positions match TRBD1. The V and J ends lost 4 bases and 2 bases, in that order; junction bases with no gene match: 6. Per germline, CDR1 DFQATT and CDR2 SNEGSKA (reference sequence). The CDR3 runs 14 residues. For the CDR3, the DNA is TGCAGTGCTACACAGGGGGCTCTTACCTACGAGCAGTACTTC. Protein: CSATQGALTYEQYF.

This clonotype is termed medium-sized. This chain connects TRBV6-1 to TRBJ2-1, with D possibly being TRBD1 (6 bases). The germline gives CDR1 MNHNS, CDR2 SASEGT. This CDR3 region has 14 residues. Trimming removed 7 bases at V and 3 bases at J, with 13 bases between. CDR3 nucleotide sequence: TGTGCCAGCACTGCGGACAGAAACTACAATGAGCAGTTCTTC. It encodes CASTADRNYNEQFF.

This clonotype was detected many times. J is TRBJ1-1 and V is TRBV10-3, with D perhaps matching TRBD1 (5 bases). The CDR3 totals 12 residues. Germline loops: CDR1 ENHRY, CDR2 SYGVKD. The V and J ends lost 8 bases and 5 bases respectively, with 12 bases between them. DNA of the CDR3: TGTGCCATCCAAACGGGGGGGACTGAAGCTTTCTTT. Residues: CAIQTGGTEAFF.

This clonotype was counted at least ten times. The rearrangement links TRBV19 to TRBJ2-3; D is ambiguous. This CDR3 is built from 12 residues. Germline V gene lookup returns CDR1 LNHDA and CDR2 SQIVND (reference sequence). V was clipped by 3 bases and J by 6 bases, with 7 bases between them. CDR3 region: CASSIRGDTQYF. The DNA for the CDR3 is TGTGCCAGTAGTATTAGAGGCGATACGCAGTATTTT.

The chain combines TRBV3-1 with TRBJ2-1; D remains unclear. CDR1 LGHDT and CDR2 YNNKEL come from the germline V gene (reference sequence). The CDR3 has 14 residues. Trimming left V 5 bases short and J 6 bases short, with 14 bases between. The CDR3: CASSDVMSGNEQFF. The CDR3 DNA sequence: TGTGCCAGCAGCGATGTAATGAGTGGCAATGAGCAGTTCTTC.

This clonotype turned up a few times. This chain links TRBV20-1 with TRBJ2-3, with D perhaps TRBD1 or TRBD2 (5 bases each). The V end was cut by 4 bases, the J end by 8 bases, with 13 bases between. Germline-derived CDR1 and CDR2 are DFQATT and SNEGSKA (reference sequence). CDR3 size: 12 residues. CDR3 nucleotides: TGCAGTGCTACCGGGACGTGGGGTACGCAGTATTTT. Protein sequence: CSATGTWGTQYF.

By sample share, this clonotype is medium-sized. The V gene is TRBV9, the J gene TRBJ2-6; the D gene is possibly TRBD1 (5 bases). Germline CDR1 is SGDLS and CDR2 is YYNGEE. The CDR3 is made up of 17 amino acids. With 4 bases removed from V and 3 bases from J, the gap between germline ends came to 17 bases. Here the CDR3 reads CASSTRTSQGGANVLTF. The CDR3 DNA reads TGTGCCAGCAGCACCCGGACATCGCAGGGTGGGGCCAACGTCCTGACTTTC.

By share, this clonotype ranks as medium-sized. The CDR3 sequence is CASSLGLGYEQYF. CDR3 nucleotide sequence: TGTGCCAGCAGCTTGGGACTTGGCTACGAGCAGTACTTC. The J gene is TRBJ2-7, the V gene TRBV7-6; a weak D match, TRBD2 (6 bases). V lost 3 bases and J 3 bases, leaving 9 bases between the germline ends. Germline loops: CDR1 SGHVS, CDR2 FNYEAQ. There are 13 residues in the CDR3.

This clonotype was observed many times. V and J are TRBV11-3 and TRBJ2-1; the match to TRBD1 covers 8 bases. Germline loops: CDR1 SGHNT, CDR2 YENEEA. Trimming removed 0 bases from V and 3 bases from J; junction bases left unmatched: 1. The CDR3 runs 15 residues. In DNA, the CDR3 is TGTGCCAGCAGCTTAGACAGGGGGCTCTACAATGAGCAGTTCTTC. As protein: CASSLDRGLYNEQFF.

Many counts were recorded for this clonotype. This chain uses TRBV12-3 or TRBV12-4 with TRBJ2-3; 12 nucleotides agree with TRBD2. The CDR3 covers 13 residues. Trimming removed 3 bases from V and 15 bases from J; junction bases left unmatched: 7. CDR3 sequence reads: CASSFVTSGGIYF. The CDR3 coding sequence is TGTGCCAGCAGTTTTGTGACTAGCGGGGGTATATATTTT.

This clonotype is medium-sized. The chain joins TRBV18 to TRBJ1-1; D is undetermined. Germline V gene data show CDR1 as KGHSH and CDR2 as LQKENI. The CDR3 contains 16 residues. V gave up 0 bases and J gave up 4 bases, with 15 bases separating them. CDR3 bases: TGTGCCAGCTCACCACCTTTGATCGGGGAGGGCACTGAAGCTTTCTTT. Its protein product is CASSPPLIGEGTEAFF.